The 13 T cell receptor beta chains reported below all come from one sample, sequenced in a study of blood T cell repertoires in COVID-19. Data came from immunoSEQ multiplex PCR; TCRdb stores just in-frame clones and leaves some out. The sample carries approximately 150,000 clones, around 90% recorded once. The sequencing input was peripheral blood. These receptor sequences come from a woman aged 45-65 years with acute or convalescent COVID-19.

The genes are TRBV12-5 and TRBJ1-2; the D is unclear. Trimming shortened V by 7 bases and J by 5 bases, and 23 bases separated the two germline ends. CDR1 and CDR2 from the germline V gene are LGHNT and FRNRAP. This CDR3 comprises 16 residues. CDR3 DNA: TGTGCTAGTGCCAGCCCACCAGGCGATGGATTATATGGCTACACCTTC. Protein: CASASPPGDGLYGYTF.

J is TRBJ2-1 and V is TRBV11-2, with 7 positions matching TRBD1. CDR3 length equals 14 residues. Germline CDR1 is SGHAT and CDR2 is FQNNGV. With V trimmed by 2 bases and J by 10 bases, 8 bases remained unmatched. The CDR3 is CASSLLRQGLEQFF. As DNA, the CDR3 is TGTGCCAGCAGCTTACTCCGACAGGGTCTGGAGCAGTTCTTC.

This chain uses TRBV19 with TRBJ1-3; tentatively, D is TRBD1 (6 bases). The CDR3 runs 14 residues. Trimming left V 5 bases short and J 0 bases short, with 8 bases between. Germline V gene data show CDR1 as LNHDA and CDR2 as SQIVND (reference sequence). The CDR3 region is CASSRDTSGNTIYF. The CDR3 region has the DNA TGTGCCAGTAGTCGGGACACCTCTGGAAACACCATATATTTT.

This chain uses TRBV3-1 (or the pseudogene TRBV3-2) with TRBJ2-7; TRBD1 matches at 8 bases. Unmatched junction bases numbered 9, after V lost 0 bases and J lost 5 bases. Germline CDR1 is LGHDT and CDR2 is YNNKEL (reference sequence). The CDR3 sequence is 16 residues long. CDR3 loop: CASSQDSWTGSHEQYF. CDR3 sequence (DNA): TGTGCCAGCAGCCAAGATTCGTGGACAGGGTCCCACGAGCAGTACTTC.

The V and J genes are TRBV27 and TRBJ2-1; 10 bases line up with TRBD2. The V and J ends lost 4 bases and 3 bases, in that order; junction bases with no gene match: 6. CDR3 length equals 16 residues. Germline values: CDR1 MNHEY, CDR2 SMNVEV (reference sequence). The CDR3 region has the DNA TGTGCCAGCAGTTCCCCACTAGCGGGACTCTACAATGAGCAGTTCTTC. It encodes CASSSPLAGLYNEQFF.

The chain combines TRBV7-6 with TRBJ2-7; TRBD1 might be the D (5 bases). V lost 1 base and J 5 bases, leaving 6 bases between the germline ends. CDR3 size: 12 residues. Germline V gene data show CDR1 as SGHVS and CDR2 as FNYEAQ. This chain's CDR3 is CASSLEGNEQYF. The CDR3 region has the DNA TGTGCCAGCAGCTTAGAGGGGAACGAGCAGTACTTC. Full variable domain (remainder filled in from reference TRBV7-6 and TRBJ2-7): GAGVSQSPRYKVTKRGQDVALRCDPISGHVSLYWYRQALGQGPEFLTYFNYEAQQDKSGLPNDRFSAERPEGSISTLTIQRTEQRDSAMYRCASSLEGNEQYFGPGTRLTVT.

The rearrangement uses TRBV27 and TRBJ2-7; the match to TRBD2 covers 10 bases. CDR1 MNHEY and CDR2 SMNVEV come from the germline V gene (reference sequence). J was trimmed by 7 bases and V by 7 bases; bases with no gene match: 13. The CDR3 consists of 15 residues. Written as DNA, the CDR3 is TGTGCCAGCATCCCATCAGGACTAGCGGTTTGGGAGCAGTACTTC. Its protein product is CASIPSGLAVWEQYF.

The gene calls are TRBV29-1 and TRBJ2-3; TRBD2 matches 8 bases. Germline loops: CDR1 SQVTM, CDR2 ANQGSEA. With 4 bases clipped from V and 4 bases from J, the junction kept 4 bases outside the gene matches. CDR3 length: 13 amino acids. CDR3 protein: CSVVPGGPDTQYF. As DNA, the CDR3 is TGCAGCGTTGTTCCGGGGGGGCCAGATACGCAGTATTTT.

The chain couples TRBV18 to TRBJ2-3; possibly TRBD2 for D (6 bases). The V gene lost 3 bases and the J gene lost 0 bases, with 13 bases spanning the gap. The CDR3 sequence is 16 residues long. The germline CDR1 and CDR2 sequences are KGHSH and LQKENI. CDR3 sequence: CASSPRSGASTDTQYF. CDR3 sequence (DNA): TGTGCCAGCTCACCTCGTAGCGGTGCTAGCACAGATACGCAGTATTTT.

This chain connects TRBV19 to TRBJ2-1, with D possibly TRBD2 on 6 matching bases. The CDR3 loop spans 14 amino acids. V dropped 2 bases and J dropped 8 bases, with 13 bases sitting between them. Germline-derived CDR1 and CDR2 are LNHDA and SQIVND (reference sequence). CDR3 nucleotides: TGTGCCAGTAGTATAATCGGGAGCGGAGATGAGCAGTTCTTC. Protein: CASSIIGSGDEQFF.

CDR3 amino acids: CASILQGSYNEQFF. The CDR3 nucleotides read TGTGCCAGCATCCTACAGGGGTCCTACAATGAGCAGTTCTTC. This chain uses TRBV6-5 with TRBJ2-1; 7 nucleotides match TRBD1. After removal of 7 bases from V and 1 base from J, the junction contained 4 bases not matched to a gene. Germline CDR1 is MNHEY and CDR2 is SVGAGI. This CDR3 region has 14 residues.

The V and J genes are TRBV12-3 or TRBV12-4 and TRBJ1-1; TRBD1 aligns across 8 bases. The CDR3 contains 12 residues. Trimming removed 6 bases from V and 8 bases from J; junction bases left unmatched: 5. CDR3 DNA sequence: TGTGCCAGCAGAAGCTGGGACAGGGAAGCTTTCTTT. It specifies CASRSWDREAFF.

The V and J genes are TRBV5-1 and TRBJ2-2; TRBD1 agrees at 11 bases. With V trimmed by 6 bases and J by 5 bases, 6 bases remained unmatched. The CDR3 is 15 amino acids. The V gene's germline CDR1 is SGHRS and CDR2 YFSETQ. CDR3 region: CASTQDRGHTGELFF. The CDR3 nucleotides read TGCGCCAGCACCCAGGACAGGGGGCATACCGGGGAGCTGTTTTTT.